These 14 T cell receptor beta chains share one sample of origin, sequenced in a study of CD8 T cells in ankylosing spondylitis. Via MiXCR, TCRdb re-called the 5' RACE reads, giving one row per CDR3 protein. This sample yields 150,000 to 200,000 distinct CDR3 sequences, of which roughly 30% are seen a single time; 5.5% to 7.5% belongs to the top ten. The sample consisted of synovial fluid, either unsorted or a sorted T cell fraction (not recorded which). Receptors originate from a male donor with ankylosing spondylitis.

This clonotype occurred many times. The chain carries TRBV20-1 and TRBJ1-1; TRBD1 agrees at 9 bases. CDR1 is DFQATT and CDR2 is SNEGSKA in the germline V gene (reference sequence). The CDR3 runs 17 residues. V lost 1 base and J lost 0; bases outside the gene matches: 9. The DNA for the CDR3 is TGCAGTGCTAGAGGTGCCGGGACAGGGACAATGAACACTGAAGCTTTCTTT. Amino acids: CSARGAGTGTMNTEAFF.

This chain uses TRBV30 with TRBJ2-1; D possibly corresponds to TRBD2 (5 bases). This CDR3 has 15 residues. CDR1 GTSNPN and CDR2 SVGIG come from the germline V gene (reference sequence). Trimming cost V 2 bases and J 7 bases, with 18 bases left between them. CDR3 loop: CAWSPSGERKNEQFF. In nucleotides, the CDR3 is TGTGCCTGGAGTCCCTCCGGGGAGAGGAAAAATGAGCAGTTCTTC.

The chain joins TRBV12-3 or TRBV12-4 to TRBJ1-1; D is uncertain. The CDR3 length is 16 residues. The ends were cut back, 5 bases at V and 4 bases at J, with 20 bases in the middle. CDR3 nucleotide sequence: TGTGCCAGCAGTCCGGCGGGCCTGGTGAGTGGCACTGAAGCTTTCTTT. The encoded protein is CASSPAGLVSGTEAFF.

The rearrangement uses TRBV20-1 and TRBJ1-5; D unresolved. Per germline, CDR1 DFQATT and CDR2 SNEGSKA (reference sequence). Trimming left V 3 bases short and J 5 bases short, with 8 bases between. The CDR3 spans 12 residues. The DNA for the CDR3 is TGCAGTGCTAGCAGGTCAGATCAGCCCCAGCATTTT. It codes for CSASRSDQPQHF.

This clonotype was picked up many times. The V gene is TRBV13, the J gene TRBJ2-1; TRBD2 matches 9 bases. Germline CDR1 is PRHDT and CDR2 is FYEKMQ (reference sequence). Trimming took 0 bases from V and 16 from J; bases not matched to a gene: 10. This CDR3 contains 14 residues. In DNA, the CDR3 is TGTGCCAGCAGCTTAGGCACCGGACTAGCGTTGCAATTCTTC. Protein: CASSLGTGLALQFF.

This rearrangement joins TRBV20-1 to TRBJ2-3; 11 positions agree with TRBD2. Germline CDR1 and CDR2: DFQATT and SNEGSKA (reference sequence). The CDR3 is made up of 17 amino acids. V trimming: 6 bases; J trimming: 2 bases; junction bases outside the gene matches: 13. CDR3 sequence (DNA): TGCAGTGCCCCGGCTAGCGGGGGGCCCCCTATCACAGATACGCAGTATTTT. It is translated as CSAPASGGPPITDTQYF.

This sequence joins TRBV5-1 and TRBJ1-2; D remains unclear. The CDR3 covers 14 residues. V lost 3 bases and J lost 4, with 13 bases in between. The V gene's germline CDR1 is SGHRS and CDR2 YFSETQ. CDR3 bases: TGCGCCAGCAGCTCTACGGAGGGTAGCTATGGCTACACCTTC. Protein product: CASSSTEGSYGYTF.

This chain connects TRBV10-3 to TRBJ1-5; tentatively, D is TRBD1 (6 bases). The CDR3 has 14 amino acids. Germline values: CDR1 ENHRY, CDR2 SYGVKD. V shed 3 bases and J shed 3 bases, with 9 bases lying between them. Here the CDR3 reads CAISEGQNNQPQHF. Here the CDR3 DNA reads TGTGCCATCAGTGAAGGACAGAACAATCAGCCCCAGCATTTT.

This clonotype was seen at least ten times. The chain employs TRBV11-2 and TRBJ2-1; 9 bases line up with TRBD2. The J segment lost 4 bases and the V segment lost 4 bases, leaving 14 bases of the junction unmatched. The V gene's germline CDR1 is SGHAT and CDR2 FQNNGV. The length of the CDR3 is 18 residues. The CDR3 DNA is TGTGCCAGCAGCTGGGACGGGACCGGGACTAGCCGTTACAATGAGCAGTTCTTC. Protein: CASSWDGTGTSRYNEQFF.

This clonotype has more than one count but fewer than ten. This chain connects TRBV20-1 to TRBJ1-6, with 7 bases that match TRBD1. Germline V gives CDR1 DFQATT, CDR2 SNEGSKA (reference sequence). The V segment lost 2 bases and the J segment 5 bases; nucleotides outside the gene matches: 6. This CDR3 region has 15 residues. The CDR3 is CSARKGGGDNSPLHF. CDR3 nucleotide sequence: TGCAGTGCTAGAAAAGGGGGCGGGGATAATTCACCCCTCCACTTT.

The J gene is TRBJ1-2, the V gene TRBV10-3; D is unclear. The length of the CDR3 is 13 residues. Germline-derived CDR1 and CDR2 are ENHRY and SYGVKD. The ends were cut back, 6 bases at V and 0 bases at J, with 8 bases in the middle. The CDR3 DNA follows: TGTGCCATCAGCGGGAGTGCTAACTATGGCTACACCTTC. This gives the protein CAISGSANYGYTF.

The J gene is TRBJ2-1, the V gene TRBV29-1; 10 bases are a match to TRBD2. CDR3 size: 12 residues. The junction had 4 bases not matched to a gene; V was cut back by 6 bases and J by 8 bases. Germline V gene sequence: CDR1 SQVTM, CDR2 ANQGSEA. The CDR3 nucleotides read TGCAGCGTAGCGGGAGGGCCATATGAGCAGTTCTTC. As protein: CSVAGGPYEQFF.

Of note for this clonotype: This may come from a read error, since a much larger clone is one base off. The V gene is TRBV2, the J gene TRBJ1-5; D is undetermined. Germline values: CDR1 SNHLY, CDR2 FYNNEI. Trimming pared 4 bases from V and 1 base from J, leaving 5 bases between. This CDR3 has 13 amino acids. In DNA form, the CDR3 reads TGTGCCAGCAGTGGGGTGAGCAATCAGCCCCAGCATTTT. As protein: CASSGVSNQPQHF.

V and J are TRBV7-6 and TRBJ1-1; TRBD1 is a possible D gene (5 bases). The CDR3 has 15 residues. The V end was cut by 2 bases, the J end by 5 bases, with 15 bases between. CDR1 and CDR2 (germline): SGHVS, FNYEAQ. The CDR3 sequence is CASSLFEGSRTEAFF. Written as DNA, the CDR3 is TGTGCCAGCAGCTTATTCGAGGGGTCTAGGACTGAAGCTTTCTTT.